One sample yielded the 3 T cell receptor beta chains listed below, sequenced in a study (dated by TCRdb to about 2015). Cells that were CD4+CD25+CD127-/low were the ones isolated as Tregs. The method behind the library was 5' RACE. The sequencing machine was an Illumina MiSeq. TCRdb reprocessed the public reads (quality trimming at Q25 with fastp, clone calling with MiXCR) and kept in-frame beta chains. Under each unique CDR3 protein, matching rows form one entry showing the most common genes and DNA. For this sample there are about 32,000 distinct CDR3 sequences; over 25% appear just once. The ten largest make up under 3% of the sample. Material: tumor-infiltrating Tregs sorted from the breast tumor. These receptors came from a female donor with breast cancer.

A note on this clonotype: This may come from a read error, since a much larger clone is one base off. Without the conserved terminal phenylalanine or tryptophan, this CDR3 likely stems from a read error. The chain has TRBV6-5 and TRBJ2-1; a possible D gene is TRBD2 (6 bases). V gave up 7 bases and J gave up 9 bases, with 19 bases separating them. Per germline, CDR1 MNHEY and CDR2 SVGAGI. The CDR3 is 14 amino acids. The CDR3 coding sequence is TGTGCCAGCATTGGTCCCGTGTTGGGAGGTGAGCAGTTCCTC. Protein: CASIGPVLGGEQFL.

A remark on this clonotype: A much larger clone differs by one base, so this may be a read error. CDR3 sequence reads: CASSPAAIRSGNAIYF. DNA of the CDR3: TGTGCCAGCAGCCCCGCGGCGATCCGCTCTGGAAACGCCATATATTTT. The rearrangement links TRBV3-1 to TRBJ1-3, with no clear D. Germline CDR1 reads LGHDT; CDR2 reads YNNKEL (reference sequence). The CDR3 is made up of 16 amino acids.

The V call is TRBV15, the J call TRBJ2-5; TRBD2 agrees at 8 bases. This CDR3 contains 15 residues. The junction had 5 bases not matched to a gene; V was cut back by 3 bases and J by 2 bases. Looked up from germline, CDR1 is LNHNV and CDR2 is YYDKDF (reference sequence). The CDR3 nucleotides read TGTGCCACCAGCAGGGGAGCGGGAGCGCAAGAGACCCAGTACTTC. This encodes CATSRGAGAQETQYF.